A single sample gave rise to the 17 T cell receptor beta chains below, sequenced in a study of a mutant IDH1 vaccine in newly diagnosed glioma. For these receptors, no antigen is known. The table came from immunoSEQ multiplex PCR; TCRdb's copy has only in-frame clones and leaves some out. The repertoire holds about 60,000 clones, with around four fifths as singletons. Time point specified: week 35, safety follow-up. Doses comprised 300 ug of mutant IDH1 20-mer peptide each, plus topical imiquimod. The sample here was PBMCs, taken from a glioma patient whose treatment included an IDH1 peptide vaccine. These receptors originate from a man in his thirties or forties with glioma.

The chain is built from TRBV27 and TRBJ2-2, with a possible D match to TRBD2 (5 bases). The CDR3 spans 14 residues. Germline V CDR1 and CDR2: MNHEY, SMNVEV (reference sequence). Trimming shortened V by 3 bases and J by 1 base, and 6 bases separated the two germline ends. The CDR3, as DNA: TGTGCCAGCAGTTTCGGGAAGAACACCGGGGAGCTGTTTTTT. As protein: CASSFGKNTGELFF.

CDR3 DNA sequence: TGTGCCAGCAGCTCCTACGAGCAGTACTTC. Translating it yields CASSSYEQYF. The chain couples TRBV5-8 to TRBJ2-7; no clear D gene. V dropped 3 bases and J dropped 2 bases, with 0 bases sitting between them. The CDR3 runs to 10 residues. Looked up from germline, CDR1 is SGHTS and CDR2 is YDEGEE.

The CDR3 protein is CASSLGQPSDTQYF. For the CDR3, the DNA is TGCGCCAGCAGCCTCGGACAGCCCTCAGATACGCAGTATTTT. V usage is TRBV4-1 and J usage is TRBJ2-3; tentative D call: TRBD1 (6 bases). V was shortened by 4 bases and J by 4 bases, with 12 bases between the two germline ends. The CDR3 length is 14 residues. Germline CDR1 reads MGHRA; CDR2 reads YSYEKL.

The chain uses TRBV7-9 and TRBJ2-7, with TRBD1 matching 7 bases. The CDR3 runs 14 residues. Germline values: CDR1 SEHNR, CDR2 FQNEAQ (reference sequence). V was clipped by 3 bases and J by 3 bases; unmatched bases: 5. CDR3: CASSFRDRYYEQYF. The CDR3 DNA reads TGTGCCAGCAGCTTTCGGGACAGATACTACGAGCAGTACTTC.

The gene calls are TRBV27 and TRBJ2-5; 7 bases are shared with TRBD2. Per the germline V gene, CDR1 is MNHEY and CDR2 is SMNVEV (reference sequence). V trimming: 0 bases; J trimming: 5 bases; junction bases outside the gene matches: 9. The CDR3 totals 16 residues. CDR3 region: CASSLSGGVMGETQYF. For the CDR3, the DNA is TGTGCCAGCAGTTTATCGGGAGGGGTAATGGGGGAGACCCAGTACTTC.

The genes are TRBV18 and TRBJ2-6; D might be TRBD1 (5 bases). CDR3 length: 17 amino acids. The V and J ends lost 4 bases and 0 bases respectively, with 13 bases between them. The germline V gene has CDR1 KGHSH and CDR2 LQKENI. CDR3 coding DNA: TGTGCCAGCTCACTTAAGAACAGGTTCTCTGGGGCCAACGTCCTGACTTTC. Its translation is CASSLKNRFSGANVLTF.

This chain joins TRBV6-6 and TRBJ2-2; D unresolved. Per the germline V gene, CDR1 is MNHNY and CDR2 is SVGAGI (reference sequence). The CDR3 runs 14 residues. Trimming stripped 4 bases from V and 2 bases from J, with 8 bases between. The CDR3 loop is CASSSDGNTGELFF. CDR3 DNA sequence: TGTGCCAGCAGTTCGGACGGAAACACCGGGGAGCTGTTTTTT.

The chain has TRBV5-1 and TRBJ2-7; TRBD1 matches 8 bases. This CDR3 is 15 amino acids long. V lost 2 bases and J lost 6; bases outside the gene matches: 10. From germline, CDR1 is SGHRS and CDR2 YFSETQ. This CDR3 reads CASSFRPFTGGEQYF. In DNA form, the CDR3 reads TGCGCCAGCAGCTTCAGACCTTTTACAGGGGGCGAGCAGTACTTC.

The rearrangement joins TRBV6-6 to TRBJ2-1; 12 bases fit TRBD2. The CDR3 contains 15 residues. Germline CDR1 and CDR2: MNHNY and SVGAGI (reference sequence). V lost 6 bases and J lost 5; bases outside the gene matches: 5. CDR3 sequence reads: CASSPSGGANNEQFF. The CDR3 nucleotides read TGTGCCAGCAGCCCTAGCGGGGGGGCCAACAATGAGCAGTTCTTC.

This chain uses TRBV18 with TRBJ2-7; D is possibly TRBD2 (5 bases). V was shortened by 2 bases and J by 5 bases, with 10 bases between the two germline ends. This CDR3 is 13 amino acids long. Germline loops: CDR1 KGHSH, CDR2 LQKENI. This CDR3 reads CASSPRGYDEQYF. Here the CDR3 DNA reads TGTGCCAGCTCACCAAGAGGGTACGACGAGCAGTACTTC.

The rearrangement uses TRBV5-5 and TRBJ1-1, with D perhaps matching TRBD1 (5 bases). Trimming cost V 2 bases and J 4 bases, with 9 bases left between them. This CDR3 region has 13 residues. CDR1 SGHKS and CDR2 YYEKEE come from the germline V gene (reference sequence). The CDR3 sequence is CASSFNRGTEAFF. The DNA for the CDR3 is TGTGCCAGCAGCTTCAATAGGGGCACTGAAGCTTTCTTT.

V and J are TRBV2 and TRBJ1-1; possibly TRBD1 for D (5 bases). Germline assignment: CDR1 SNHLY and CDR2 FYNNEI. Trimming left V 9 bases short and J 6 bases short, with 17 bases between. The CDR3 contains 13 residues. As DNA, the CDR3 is TGTGCCAGGGGGGGGACGCCGAGGCCTGAAGCTTTCTTT. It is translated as CARGGTPRPEAFF.

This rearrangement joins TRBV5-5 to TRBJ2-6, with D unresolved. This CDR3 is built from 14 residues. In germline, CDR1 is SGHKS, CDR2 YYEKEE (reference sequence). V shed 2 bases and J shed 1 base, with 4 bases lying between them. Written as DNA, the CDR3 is TGTGCCAGCAGCTTCACTTCTGGGGCCAACGTCCTGACTTTC. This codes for CASSFTSGANVLTF.

DNA for the CDR3: TGTGCCAGCACCTCGGGACTAGCGGTGTACAATGAGCAGTTCTTC. It translates to CASTSGLAVYNEQFF. The chain has TRBV2 and TRBJ2-1, with 11 bases identical to TRBD2. After removal of 7 bases from V and 4 bases from J, the junction contained 6 bases not matched to a gene. The CDR3 is 15 residues long. Germline-derived CDR1 and CDR2 are SNHLY and FYNNEI.

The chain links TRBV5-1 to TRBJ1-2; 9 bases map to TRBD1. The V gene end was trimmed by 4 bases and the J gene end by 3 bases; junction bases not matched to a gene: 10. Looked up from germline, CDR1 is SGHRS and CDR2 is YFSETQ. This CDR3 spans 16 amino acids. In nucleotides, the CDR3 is TGCGCCAGCAGCCTGGACCCGGGACAGGGTTACTATGGCTACACCTTC. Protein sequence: CASSLDPGQGYYGYTF. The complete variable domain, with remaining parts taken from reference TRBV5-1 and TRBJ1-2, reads KAGVTQTPRYLIKTRGQQVTLSCSPISGHRSVSWYQQTPGQGLQFLFEYFSETQRNKGNFPGRFSGRQFSNSRSEMNVSTLELGDSALYLCASSLDPGQGYYGYTFGSGTRLTVV.

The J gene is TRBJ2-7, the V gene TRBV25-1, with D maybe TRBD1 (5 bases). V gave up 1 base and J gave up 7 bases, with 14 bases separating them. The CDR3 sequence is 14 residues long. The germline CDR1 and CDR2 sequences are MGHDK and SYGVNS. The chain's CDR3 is CASSESGWTHEQYF. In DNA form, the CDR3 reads TGTGCCAGCAGTGAATCGGGTTGGACACATGAGCAGTACTTC.

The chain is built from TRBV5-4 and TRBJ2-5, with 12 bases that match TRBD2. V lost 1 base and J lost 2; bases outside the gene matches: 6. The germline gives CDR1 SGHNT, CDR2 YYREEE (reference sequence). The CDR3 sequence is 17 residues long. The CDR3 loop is CASSLKLAGGIQETQYF. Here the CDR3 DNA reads TGTGCCAGCAGCTTGAAACTAGCGGGGGGAATACAAGAGACCCAGTACTTC.